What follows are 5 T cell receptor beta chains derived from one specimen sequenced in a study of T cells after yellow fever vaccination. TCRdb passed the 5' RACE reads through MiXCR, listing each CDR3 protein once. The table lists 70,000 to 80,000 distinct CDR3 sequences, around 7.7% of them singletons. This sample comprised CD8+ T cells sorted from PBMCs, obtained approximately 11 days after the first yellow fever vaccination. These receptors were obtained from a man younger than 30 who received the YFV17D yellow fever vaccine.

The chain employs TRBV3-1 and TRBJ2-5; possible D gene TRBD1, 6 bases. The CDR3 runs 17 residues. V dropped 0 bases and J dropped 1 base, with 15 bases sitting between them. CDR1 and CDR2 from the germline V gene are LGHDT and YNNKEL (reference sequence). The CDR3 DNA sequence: TGTGCCAGCAGCCAAGACCTGCAGCAGGGGCCCCAAGAGACCCAGTACTTC. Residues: CASSQDLQQGPQETQYF.

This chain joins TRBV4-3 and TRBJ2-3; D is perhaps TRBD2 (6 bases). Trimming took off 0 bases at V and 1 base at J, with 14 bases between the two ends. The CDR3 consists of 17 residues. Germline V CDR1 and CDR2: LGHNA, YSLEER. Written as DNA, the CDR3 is TGCGCCAGCAGCCAAGATGGCGGGGAGACCCGCACAGATACGCAGTATTTT. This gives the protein CASSQDGGETRTDTQYF.

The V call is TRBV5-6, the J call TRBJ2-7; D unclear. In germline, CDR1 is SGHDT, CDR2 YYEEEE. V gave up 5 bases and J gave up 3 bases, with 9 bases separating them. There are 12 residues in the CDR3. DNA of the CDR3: TGTGCCAGCAGTGTGGGTAGCTACGAGCAGTACGTC. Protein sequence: CASSVGSYEQYV.

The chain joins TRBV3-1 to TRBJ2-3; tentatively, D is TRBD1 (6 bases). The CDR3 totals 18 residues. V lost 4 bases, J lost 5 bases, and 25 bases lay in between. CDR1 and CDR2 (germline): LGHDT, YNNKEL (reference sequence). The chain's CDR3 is CASSRGPLTPEVVDTQYF. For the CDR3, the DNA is TGTGCCAGCAGCCGGGGGCCCTTAACACCCGAAGTGGTAGATACGCAGTATTTT.

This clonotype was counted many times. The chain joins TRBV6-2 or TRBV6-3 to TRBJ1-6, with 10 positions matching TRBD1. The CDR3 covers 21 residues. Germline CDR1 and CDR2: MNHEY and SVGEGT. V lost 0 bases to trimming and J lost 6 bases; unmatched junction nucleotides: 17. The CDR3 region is CASSYSRSRDRGLITNSPLHF. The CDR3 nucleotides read TGTGCCAGCAGTTACTCCCGGTCCCGGGACAGGGGATTGATAACTAATTCACCCCTCCACTTT.